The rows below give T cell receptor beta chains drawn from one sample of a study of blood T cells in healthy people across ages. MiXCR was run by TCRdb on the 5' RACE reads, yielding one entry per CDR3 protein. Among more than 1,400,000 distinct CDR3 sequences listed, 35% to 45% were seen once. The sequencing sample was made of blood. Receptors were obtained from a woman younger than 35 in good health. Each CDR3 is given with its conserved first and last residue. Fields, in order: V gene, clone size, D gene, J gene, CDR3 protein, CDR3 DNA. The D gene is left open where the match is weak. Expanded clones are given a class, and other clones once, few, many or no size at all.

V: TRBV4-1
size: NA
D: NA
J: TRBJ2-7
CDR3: CASSSPGTELSYEQYF
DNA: TGCGCCAGCAGCTCCCCCGGGACGGAGCTTTCCTACGAGCAGTACTTC

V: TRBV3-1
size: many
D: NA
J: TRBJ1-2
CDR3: CASSPKGQGWYGYTF
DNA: TGTGCCAGCAGCCCCAAGGGCCAGGGCTGGTATGGCTACACCTTC

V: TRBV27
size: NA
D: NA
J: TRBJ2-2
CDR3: CASSSYGGHTGELFF
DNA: TGTGCCAGCAGTTCATATGGGGGCCACACCGGGGAGCTGTTTTTT

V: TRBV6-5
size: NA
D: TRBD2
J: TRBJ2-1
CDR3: CASSGGAGGRNEQFF
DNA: TGTGCCAGCAGTGGAGGAGCGGGGGGGCGGAATGAGCAGTTCTTC

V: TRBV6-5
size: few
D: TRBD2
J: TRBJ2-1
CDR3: CASTLAGGPYNEQFF
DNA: TGTGCCAGCACCTTAGCGGGAGGCCCCTACAATGAGCAGTTCTTC

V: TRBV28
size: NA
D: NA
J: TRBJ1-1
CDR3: CASSLRALDTEAFF
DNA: TGTGCCAGCAGTTTAAGGGCTTTGGACACTGAAGCTTTCTTT

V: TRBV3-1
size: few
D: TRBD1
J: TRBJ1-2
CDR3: CASSSSTGRYGYTF
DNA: TGTGCCAGCAGCTCCTCGACAGGGCGGTATGGCTACACCTTC

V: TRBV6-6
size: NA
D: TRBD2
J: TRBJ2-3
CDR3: CASSPGLAGGIDTQYF
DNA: TGTGCCAGCAGTCCGGGACTAGCGGGAGGGATAGATACGCAGTATTTT

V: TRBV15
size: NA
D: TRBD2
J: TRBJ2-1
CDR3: CATSRDGGRRGGRNEQFF
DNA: TGTGCCACCAGCAGAGATGGTGGACGGCGGGGGGGCCGTAATGAGCAGTTCTTC

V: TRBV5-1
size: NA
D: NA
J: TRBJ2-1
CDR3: CASSLTPTSAPGNEQFF
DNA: TGCGCCAGCAGCTTGACGCCGACTAGTGCCCCAGGCAATGAGCAGTTCTTC

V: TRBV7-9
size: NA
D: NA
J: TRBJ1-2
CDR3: CASSFQGVGYGYTF
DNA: TGTGCCAGCAGCTTCCAGGGTGTTGGCTATGGCTACACCTTC

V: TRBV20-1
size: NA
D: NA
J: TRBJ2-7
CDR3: CSARFTRRDRMTYEQYF
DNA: TGCAGTGCTAGGTTTACGCGGCGGGACCGAATGACCTACGAGCAGTACTTC

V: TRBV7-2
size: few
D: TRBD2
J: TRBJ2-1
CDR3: CASSTQTGGSYNEQFF
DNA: TGTGCCAGCAGCACACAGACGGGGGGGTCCTACAATGAGCAGTTCTTC

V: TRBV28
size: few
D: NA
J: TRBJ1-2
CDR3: CASSLPGHGDYGYTF
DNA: TGTGCCAGCAGTTTACCGGGACACGGGGACTATGGCTACACCTTC

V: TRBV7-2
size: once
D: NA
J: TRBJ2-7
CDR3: CASERGGLNEQYF
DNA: TGTGCCAGCGAGCGTGGCGGGCTCAATGAGCAGTACTTC

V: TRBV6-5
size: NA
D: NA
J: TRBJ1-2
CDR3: CASSLTFQGNYGYTF
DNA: TGTGCCAGCAGCCTTACTTTCCAGGGGAACTATGGCTACACCTTC

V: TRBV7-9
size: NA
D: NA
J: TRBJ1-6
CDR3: CASSGPGALRNSPLHF
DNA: TGTGCCAGCAGCGGCCCCGGGGCCCTGCGGAATTCACCCCTCCACTTT

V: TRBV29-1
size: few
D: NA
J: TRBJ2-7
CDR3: CSVAGARGSYEQYF
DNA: TGCAGCGTTGCTGGGGCCCGGGGTTCCTACGAGCAGTACTTC

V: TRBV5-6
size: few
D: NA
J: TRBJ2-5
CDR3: CASSPPYSETQYF
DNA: TGTGCCAGCAGCCCCCCTTATTCGGAGACCCAGTACTTC

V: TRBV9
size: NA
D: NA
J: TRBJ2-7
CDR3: CAGSPTYRGWGYEQYF
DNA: TGTGCCGGCAGCCCAACCTATCGGGGTTGGGGCTACGAGCAGTACTTC

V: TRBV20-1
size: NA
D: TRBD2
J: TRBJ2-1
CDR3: CSVSGLAGADEQFF
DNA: TGCAGTGTCTCGGGACTAGCGGGAGCCGATGAGCAGTTCTTC

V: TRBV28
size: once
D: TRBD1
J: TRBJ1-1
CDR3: CASITDRANTEAFF
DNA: TGTGCCAGCATTACCGACAGGGCGAACACTGAAGCTTTCTTT

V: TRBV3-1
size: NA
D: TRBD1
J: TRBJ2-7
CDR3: CASSQRTGQGGKQYF
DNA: TGTGCCAGCAGCCAAAGGACGGGACAGGGAGGAAAGCAGTACTTC

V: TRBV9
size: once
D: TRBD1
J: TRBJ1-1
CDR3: CASSPGRGLGEAFF
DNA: TGTGCCAGCAGCCCAGGGAGGGGGCTTGGGGAAGCTTTCTTT

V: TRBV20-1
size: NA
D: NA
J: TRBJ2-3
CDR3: CSAREADASTDTQYF
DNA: TGCAGTGCTAGAGAGGCCGACGCTAGCACAGATACGCAGTATTTT

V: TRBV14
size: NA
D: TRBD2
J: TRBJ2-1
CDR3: CASSQEAGATYNEQFF
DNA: TGTGCCAGCAGCCAAGAAGCGGGGGCTACCTACAATGAGCAGTTCTTC

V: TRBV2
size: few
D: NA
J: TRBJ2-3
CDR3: CASRGFRRGTDTQYF
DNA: TGTGCCAGCAGGGGATTTCGCAGGGGCACAGATACGCAGTATTTT

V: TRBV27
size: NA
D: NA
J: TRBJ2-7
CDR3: CASRGYDSYEQYF
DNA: TGTGCCAGCAGGGGGTACGACTCCTACGAGCAGTACTTC

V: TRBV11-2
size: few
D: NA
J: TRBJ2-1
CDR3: CASSRELGHNEQFF
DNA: TGTGCCAGCAGCCGGGAGTTGGGACATAATGAGCAGTTCTTC

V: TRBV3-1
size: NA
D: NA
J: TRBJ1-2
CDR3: CASSQGGFTNYGYTF
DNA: TGTGCCAGCAGCCAAGGGGGCTTTACTAACTATGGCTACACCTTC

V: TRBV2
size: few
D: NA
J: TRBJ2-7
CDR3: CASSEGGPRSYEQYF
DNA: TGTGCCAGCAGTGAAGGGGGCCCCCGCTCCTACGAGCAGTACTTC

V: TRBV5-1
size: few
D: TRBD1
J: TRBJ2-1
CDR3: CASATGGQNYNEQFF
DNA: TGCGCCAGCGCCACTGGGGGACAGAACTACAATGAGCAGTTCTTC

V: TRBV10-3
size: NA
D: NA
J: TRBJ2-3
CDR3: CATGWTASTDTQYF
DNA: TGTGCCACCGGATGGACAGCTAGCACAGATACGCAGTATTTT

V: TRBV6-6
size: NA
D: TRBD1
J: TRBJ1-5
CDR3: CASSYSGPGTGDQPQHF
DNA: TGTGCCAGCAGTTACTCTGGCCCCGGGACAGGGGATCAGCCCCAGCATTTT

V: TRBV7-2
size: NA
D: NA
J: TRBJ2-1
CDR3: CASTRASLPFF
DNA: TGTGCCAGCACCCGGGCTAGCCTCCCGTTCTTC

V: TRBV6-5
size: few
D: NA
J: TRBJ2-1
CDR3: CASSSDGGLAYNEQFF
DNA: TGTGCCAGCAGTTCGGACGGGGGTTTGGCCTACAATGAGCAGTTCTTC

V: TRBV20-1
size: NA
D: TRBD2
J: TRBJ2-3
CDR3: CSAAQREGPRDTQYF
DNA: TGCAGTGCGGCTCAGCGGGAGGGCCCAAGAGATACGCAGTATTTT

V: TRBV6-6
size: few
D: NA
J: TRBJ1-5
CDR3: CASSLGLAQPQHF
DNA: TGTGCCAGCAGTTTGGGCCTCGCCCAGCCCCAGCATTTT

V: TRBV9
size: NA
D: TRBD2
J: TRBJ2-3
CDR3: CASSPSAGGSTDTQYF
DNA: TGTGCCAGCAGCCCCTCAGCGGGGGGGAGCACAGATACGCAGTATTTT

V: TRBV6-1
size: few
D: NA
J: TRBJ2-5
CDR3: CASSEPDQETQYF
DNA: TGTGCCAGCAGTGAGCCGGACCAAGAGACCCAGTACTTC

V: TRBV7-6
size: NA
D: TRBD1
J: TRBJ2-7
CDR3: CASSISTGRPYNEQYF
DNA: TGTGCCAGCAGCATCTCGACAGGGCGCCCCTACAATGAGCAGTACTTC

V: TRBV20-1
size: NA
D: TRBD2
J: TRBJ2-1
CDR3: CSARALAEMYNEQFF
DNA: TGCAGTGCTAGAGCCCTAGCGGAGATGTACAATGAGCAGTTCTTC

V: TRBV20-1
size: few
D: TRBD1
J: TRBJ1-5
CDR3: CSAEPRTGGNQPQHF
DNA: TGCAGTGCCGAGCCCCGGACAGGGGGCAATCAGCCCCAGCATTTT

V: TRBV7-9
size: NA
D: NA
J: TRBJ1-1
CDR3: CASSLDTGGVEAFF
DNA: TGTGCCAGCAGCTTAGATACGGGCGGCGTTGAAGCTTTCTTT

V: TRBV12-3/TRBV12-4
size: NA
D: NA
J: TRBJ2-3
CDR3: CASSFGGSGDTQYF
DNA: TGTGCCAGCAGTTTTGGGGGGAGCGGAGATACGCAGTATTTT

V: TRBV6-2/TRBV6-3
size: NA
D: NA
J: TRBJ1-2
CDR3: CASSNSEGHGYTF
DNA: TGTGCCAGCAGCAACTCCGAGGGGCATGGCTACACCTTC

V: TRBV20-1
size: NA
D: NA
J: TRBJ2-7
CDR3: CSARRANGEQYF
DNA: TGCAGTGCTAGAAGGGCTAACGGCGAGCAGTACTTC

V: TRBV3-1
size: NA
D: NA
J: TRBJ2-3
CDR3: CASSQVYIAGRTDTQYF
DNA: TGTGCCAGCAGCCAAGTTTACATTGCGGGGCGCACAGATACGCAGTATTTT

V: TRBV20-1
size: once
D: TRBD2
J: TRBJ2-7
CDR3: CSATFSGTSGIGSYNEQYF
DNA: TGCAGTGCAACTTTCTCCGGGACTAGCGGGATTGGGTCCTACAATGAGCAGTACTTC

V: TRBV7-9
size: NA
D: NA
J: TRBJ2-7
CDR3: CASSRRDIGYEQYF
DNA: TGTGCCAGCAGCCGCCGGGACATCGGCTACGAGCAGTACTTC

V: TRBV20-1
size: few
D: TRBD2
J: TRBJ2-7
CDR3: CSAPTSGGNEQYF
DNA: TGCAGTGCCCCAACTAGCGGGGGGAACGAGCAGTACTTC

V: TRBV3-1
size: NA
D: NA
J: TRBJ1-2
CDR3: CASSQDDIGYTF
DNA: TGTGCCAGCAGCCAAGATGACATCGGCTACACCTTC